This record looks at one TCR beta chain sequence and its context. This entry comes from a study of blood T cell repertoires in COVID-19. TCRdb's copy holds only in-frame clones and misses some; the assay was immunoSEQ multiplex PCR. This repertoire shows about 150,000 clones, around 80% found once; its top ten account for approximately 10%. V lost 2 bases and J lost 10; bases outside the gene matches: 4. This CDR3 region has 12 residues. Germline V gene sequence: CDR1 SGHNT, CDR2 YYREEE (reference sequence). The chain links TRBV5-4 to TRBJ2-3; 7 nucleotides align to TRBD2. The clonotype comes from a man aged 55 to 70 who had recovered from COVID-19. The sample taken for sequencing was peripheral blood. CDR3 sequence: CASSFLGRAQYF. The CDR3, as DNA: TGTGCCAGCAGCTTCCTGGGGAGGGCGCAGTATTTT.